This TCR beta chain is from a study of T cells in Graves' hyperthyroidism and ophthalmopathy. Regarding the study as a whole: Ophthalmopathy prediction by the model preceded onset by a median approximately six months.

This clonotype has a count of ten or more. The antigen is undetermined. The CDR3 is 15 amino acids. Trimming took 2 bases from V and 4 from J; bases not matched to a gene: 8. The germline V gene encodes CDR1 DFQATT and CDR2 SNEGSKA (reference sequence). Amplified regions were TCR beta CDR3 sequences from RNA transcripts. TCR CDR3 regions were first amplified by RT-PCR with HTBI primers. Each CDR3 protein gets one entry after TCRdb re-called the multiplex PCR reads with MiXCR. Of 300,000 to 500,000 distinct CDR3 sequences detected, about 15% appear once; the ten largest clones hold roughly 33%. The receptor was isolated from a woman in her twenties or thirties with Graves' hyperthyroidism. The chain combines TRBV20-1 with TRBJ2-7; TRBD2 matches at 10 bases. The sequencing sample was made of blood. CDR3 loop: CSARWGAGGPYEQYF. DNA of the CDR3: TGCAGTGCTAGATGGGGAGCGGGAGGGCCGTACGAGCAGTACTTC.